This T cell receptor beta chain is from a study of shared clonotypes between healthy human individuals. Those who donated, Caucasian adults without exception, all lived in Nashville, Tennessee. Genomic DNA from unsorted samples was obtained from 70 million to 90 million PBMCs (per sample). The method was immunoSEQ multiplex PCR; TCRdb's version includes in-frame clones alone and lacks a portion of them. The sample has 450,000 to 500,000 clones; 76% are singletons. This sequence was found in a woman aged 40-49 years in good health. Some clones in this sample may be carry-over from other donors' samples. Sequencing input: PBMCs.

CDR3 sequence reads: CASSPRPTEAFF. The CDR3 nucleotides are TGTGCCAGCAGCCCCCGTCCCACTGAAGCTTTCTTT. The gene calls are TRBV11-2 and TRBJ1-1, with D hard to call. The CDR3 is 12 residues long. Trimming removed 5 bases from V and 4 bases from J, with 8 bases in between. Germline loops: CDR1 SGHAT, CDR2 FQNNGV.